The entry that follows covers one TCR beta chain sequence. Its matching antigen is unknown. The data originate from a study of T cell responses to AZD1222 COVID-19 vaccine. Assay: immunoSEQ multiplex PCR; the TCRdb copy retains only in-frame clones and omits some. The table includes 100,000 to 130,000 clones, about 90% detected once. General study findings and limits: Vaccine-related CD4 TCRs covered spike, predominating at 160-218 and 743-854. Seropositive AZD1222 recipients at baseline numbered only five or six. The donors showed a predominance of white British ancestry and of females, with possible underestimation of clonal diversity.

This receptor was obtained from an adult in good health. Sequencing used peripheral blood, obtained on day 0 of AZD1222 vaccination.

CDR3 DNA sequence: TGCGCCAGCAAACTAGGACTGGAGAAAGGCGAGCAGTACTTC. Translating gives CASKLGLEKGEQYF. The rearrangement links TRBV10-1 to TRBJ2-7; possibly TRBD2 for D (5 bases). Germline values: CDR1 WNHNN, CDR2 SYGVQD (reference sequence). The CDR3 sequence is 14 residues long. Deletions cut 7 bases from V and 6 bases from J, with 19 bases between.